The 8 T cell receptor beta chains below all came from one sample that was sequenced in a study of OX40 agonist ivuxolimab in advanced cancers. Data came from immunoSEQ multiplex PCR; TCRdb stores just in-frame clones and leaves some out. The table includes about 73,000 clones, 92% detected once. The source was CD4+ or CD8+ T cells sorted from blood, collected in a trial of the OX40 agonist ivuxolimab. The receptors here all came from an adult with an advanced solid tumor such as melanoma, head and neck, liver or kidney cancer.

The CDR3 bases are TGTGCCATCAGCCAGGACAGGGCTAGTACCGGGGAGCTGTTTTTT. It translates to CAISQDRASTGELFF. The chain couples TRBV10-3 to TRBJ2-2, with 8 bases aligning to TRBD1. Trimming removed 6 bases from V and 5 bases from J; junction bases left unmatched: 8. The CDR3 loop spans 15 amino acids. Germline V gene lookup returns CDR1 ENHRY and CDR2 SYGVKD.

The genes are TRBV7-2 and TRBJ2-5; 12 nucleotides agree with TRBD2. Germline V CDR1 and CDR2: SGHTA, FQGNSA. With 4 bases clipped from V and 5 bases from J, the junction kept 5 bases outside the gene matches. This CDR3 comprises 15 residues. This CDR3 is CASSSRTSGTETQYF. The CDR3 region has the DNA TGTGCCAGCAGCTCTCGGACTAGCGGGACGGAGACCCAGTACTTC.

This rearrangement joins TRBV7-6 to TRBJ1-1; 7 positions match TRBD1. Germline CDR1 SGHVS, CDR2 FNYEAQ. Trimming cost V 5 bases and J 0 bases; bases outside gene matches: 6. CDR3 length: 15 amino acids. This CDR3 reads CASSTPGQLNTEAFF. The CDR3, as DNA: TGTGCCAGCAGCACACCGGGACAGCTGAACACTGAAGCTTTCTTT.

V gene TRBV2 combines with J gene TRBJ1-1; the D gene is possibly TRBD1 (6 bases). This CDR3 spans 13 amino acids. V lost 7 bases and J lost 7, with 16 bases in between. Germline V gene data show CDR1 as SNHLY and CDR2 as FYNNEI. The DNA for the CDR3 is TGTGCCAGCAACCCACAGGGAATGGTTGAAGCTTTCTTT. This encodes CASNPQGMVEAFF.

The gene calls are TRBV18 and TRBJ2-7, with a tentative D call TRBD1 (6 bases). The CDR3 runs to 15 residues. The V end lost 3 bases, the J end lost 0 bases, and 12 bases lay between the germline ends. Germline V gene sequence: CDR1 KGHSH, CDR2 LQKENI. CDR3 coding DNA: TGTGCCAGCTCACCTTTGACAGGCAGCTCCTACGAGCAGTACTTC. This sequence encodes CASSPLTGSSYEQYF.

Only one count was recorded for this clone. The CDR3: CASSLVGRPQFF. DNA for the CDR3: TGTGCCAGCAGCTTAGTAGGGAGACCGCAGTTCTTC. The chain joins TRBV7-2 to TRBJ2-1; D possibly corresponds to TRBD2 (5 bases). This CDR3 contains 12 residues. Trimming stripped 1 base from V and 12 bases from J, with 10 bases between. From germline, CDR1 is SGHTA and CDR2 FQGNSA.

The gene calls are TRBV5-4 and TRBJ1-4, with TRBD1 matching over 8 bases. The junction had 5 bases not matched to a gene; V was cut back by 0 bases and J by 7 bases. The CDR3 has 15 amino acids. In germline, CDR1 is SGHNT, CDR2 YYREEE (reference sequence). CDR3 sequence: CASSLGTGKGEKLFF. The CDR3 bases are TGTGCCAGCAGCTTGGGGACAGGGAAGGGTGAAAAACTGTTTTTT.

Only one count was recorded for this clone. The V call is TRBV4-3, the J call TRBJ2-7; no clear D gene. Trimming left V 1 base short and J 2 bases short, with 12 bases between. CDR3 length: 15 amino acids. Germline V gene sequence: CDR1 LGHNA, CDR2 YSLEER. The CDR3 DNA reads as TGCGCCAGCAGCCAAGCTCTACTTGGGCCCTACGAGCAGTACTTC. This gives the protein CASSQALLGPYEQYF.